This T cell receptor (beta chain) originates from a study of OX40 agonist ivuxolimab in advanced cancers. Study-wide results and caveats: Expanded clones belonging to CD8+ T cells outnumbered, on average, those of CD4+.

TCRdb keeps only in-frame clones here, not all; method: immunoSEQ multiplex PCR. The sample includes 55,000 to 65,000 clones, about 86% of them seen just once. Of note for this clone: Its antigen is not known.

CDR1 is SGHDT, CDR2 YYEEEE, per germline. The germline V and J ends were trimmed by 0 bases and 3 bases, with 7 bases remaining between them. The CDR3 runs 14 residues. This TCR came from an adult with an advanced solid tumor such as melanoma, head and neck, liver or kidney cancer. V is TRBV5-6 and J is TRBJ2-1, with D unclear. The source was CD4+ or CD8+ T cells sorted from blood, collected in a trial of the OX40 agonist ivuxolimab. CDR3 coding DNA: TGTGCCAGCAGCTTGGGGAGTAACTACAATGAGCAGTTCTTC. Encoded protein: CASSLGSNYNEQFF.